Sequencing of this TCR beta chain was carried out in a study of technical replicates of blood from several donors. Assay used: immunoSEQ multiplex PCR; TCRdb lists only in-frame clones, some missing. The sample lists under 70,000 clones, more than 85% occurring once. V gave up 4 bases and J gave up 5 bases, with 9 bases separating them. This CDR3 has 13 amino acids. Germline-derived CDR1 and CDR2 are SNHLY and FYNNEI. Sequenced input: PBMCs. This TCR came from a human donor in good health. Some clones in this sample may be carry-over from other donors' samples. The J gene is TRBJ2-1, the V gene TRBV2; no reliable D call. CDR3 nucleotide sequence: TGTGCCAGCAGTGTCCCGAGAAACAATGAGCAGTTCTTC. This gives the protein CASSVPRNNEQFF.